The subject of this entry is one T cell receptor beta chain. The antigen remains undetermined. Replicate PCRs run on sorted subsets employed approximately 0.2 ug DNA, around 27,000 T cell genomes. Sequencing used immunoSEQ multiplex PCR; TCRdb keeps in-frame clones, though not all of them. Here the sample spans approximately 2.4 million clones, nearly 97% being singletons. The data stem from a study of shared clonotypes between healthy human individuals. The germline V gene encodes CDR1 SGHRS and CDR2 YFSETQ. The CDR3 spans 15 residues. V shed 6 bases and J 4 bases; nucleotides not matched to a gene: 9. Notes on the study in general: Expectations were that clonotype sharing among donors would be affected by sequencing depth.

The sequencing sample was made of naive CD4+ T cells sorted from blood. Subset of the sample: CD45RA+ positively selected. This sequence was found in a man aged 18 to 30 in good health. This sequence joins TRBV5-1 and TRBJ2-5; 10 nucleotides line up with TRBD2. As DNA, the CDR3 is TGCGCCAGCACCTCTCTAGCGGGGGCACCAGAGACCCAGTACTTC. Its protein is CASTSLAGAPETQYF. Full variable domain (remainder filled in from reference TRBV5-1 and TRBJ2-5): KAGVTQTPRYLIKTRGQQVTLSCSPISGHRSVSWYQQTPGQGLQFLFEYFSETQRNKGNFPGRFSGRQFSNSRSEMNVSTLELGDSALYLCASTSLAGAPETQYFGPGTRLLVL.